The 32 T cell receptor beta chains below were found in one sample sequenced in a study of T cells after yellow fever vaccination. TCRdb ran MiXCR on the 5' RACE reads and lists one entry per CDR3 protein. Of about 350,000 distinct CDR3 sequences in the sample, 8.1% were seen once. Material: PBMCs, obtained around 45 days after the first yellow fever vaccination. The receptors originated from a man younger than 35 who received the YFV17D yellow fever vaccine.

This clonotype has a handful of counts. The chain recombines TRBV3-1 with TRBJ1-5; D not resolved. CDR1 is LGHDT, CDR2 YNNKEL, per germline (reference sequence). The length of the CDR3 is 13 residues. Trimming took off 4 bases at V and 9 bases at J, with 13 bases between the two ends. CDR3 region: CASSPSQPGPQHF. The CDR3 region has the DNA TGTGCCAGCAGCCCGTCCCAACCTGGGCCCCAGCATTTT. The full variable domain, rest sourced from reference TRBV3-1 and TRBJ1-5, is DTAVSQTPKYLVTQMGNDKSIKCEQNLGHDTMYWYKQDSKKFLKIMFSYNNKELIINETVPNRFSPKSPDKAHLNLHINSLELGDSAVYFCASSPSQPGPQHFGDGTRLSIL.

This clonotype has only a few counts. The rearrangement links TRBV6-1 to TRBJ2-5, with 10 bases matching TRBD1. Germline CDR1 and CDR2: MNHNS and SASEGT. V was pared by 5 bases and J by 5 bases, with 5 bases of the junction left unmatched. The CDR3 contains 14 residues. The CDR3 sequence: CASSPMDRGETQYF. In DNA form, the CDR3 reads TGTGCCAGCAGTCCCATGGACAGGGGGGAGACCCAGTACTTC.

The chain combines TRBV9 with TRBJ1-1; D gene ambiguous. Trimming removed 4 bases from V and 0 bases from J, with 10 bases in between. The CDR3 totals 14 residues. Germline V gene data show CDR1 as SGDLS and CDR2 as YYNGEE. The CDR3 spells CASSRRFMNTEAFF. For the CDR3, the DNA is TGTGCCAGCAGCCGACGGTTCATGAACACTGAAGCTTTCTTT.

CDR3 region: CASSQGPQLYGYTF. The CDR3 DNA follows: TGCGCCAGCAGCCAAGGTCCCCAGCTATATGGCTACACCTTC. V and J are TRBV4-3 and TRBJ1-2; D remains ambiguous. Germline V gives CDR1 LGHNA, CDR2 YSLEER. The germline V and J ends were trimmed by 1 base and 5 bases, with 11 bases remaining between them. This CDR3 contains 14 residues.

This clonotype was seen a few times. Here the CDR3 reads CSAPKTQETQYF. The DNA of the CDR3 is TGCAGTGCTCCCAAGACCCAAGAGACCCAGTACTTC. The chain couples TRBV20-1 to TRBJ2-5, with unresolved D. The CDR3 runs to 12 residues. The V and J ends lost 5 bases and 1 base respectively, with 8 bases between them. CDR1 DFQATT and CDR2 SNEGSKA come from the germline V gene (reference sequence).

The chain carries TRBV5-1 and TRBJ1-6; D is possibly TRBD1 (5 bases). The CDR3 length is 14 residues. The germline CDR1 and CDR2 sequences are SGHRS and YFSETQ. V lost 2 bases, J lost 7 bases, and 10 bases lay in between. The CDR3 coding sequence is TGCGCCAGCAGCTTAATCACAGGAAATTCACCCCTCCACTTT. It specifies CASSLITGNSPLHF. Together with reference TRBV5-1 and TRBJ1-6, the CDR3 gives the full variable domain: KAGVTQTPRYLIKTRGQQVTLSCSPISGHRSVSWYQQTPGQGLQFLFEYFSETQRNKGNFPGRFSGRQFSNSRSEMNVSTLELGDSALYLCASSLITGNSPLHFGNGTRLTVT.

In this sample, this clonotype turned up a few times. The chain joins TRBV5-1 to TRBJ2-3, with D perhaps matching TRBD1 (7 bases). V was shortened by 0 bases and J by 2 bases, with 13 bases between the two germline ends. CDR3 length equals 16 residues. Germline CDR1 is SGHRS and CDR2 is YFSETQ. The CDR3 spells CASSLGRDSNTDTQYF. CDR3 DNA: TGCGCCAGCAGCTTGGGGCGGGACAGTAACACAGATACGCAGTATTTT. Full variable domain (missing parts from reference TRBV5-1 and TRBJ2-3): KAGVTQTPRYLIKTRGQQVTLSCSPISGHRSVSWYQQTPGQGLQFLFEYFSETQRNKGNFPGRFSGRQFSNSRSEMNVSTLELGDSALYLCASSLGRDSNTDTQYFGPGTRLTVL.

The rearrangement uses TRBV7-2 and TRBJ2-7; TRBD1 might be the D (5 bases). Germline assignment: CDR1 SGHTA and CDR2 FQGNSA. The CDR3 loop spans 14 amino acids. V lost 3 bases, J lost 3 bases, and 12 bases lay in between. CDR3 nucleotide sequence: TGTGCCAGCAGCTTCTCACAGGTGGGCTACGAGCAGTACTTC. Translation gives CASSFSQVGYEQYF.

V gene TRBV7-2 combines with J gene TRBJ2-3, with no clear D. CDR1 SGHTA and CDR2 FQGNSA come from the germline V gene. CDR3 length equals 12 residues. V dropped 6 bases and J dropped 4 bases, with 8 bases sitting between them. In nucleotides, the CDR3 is TGTGCCAGCAGAGAACTCTCAGATACGCAGTATTTT. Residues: CASRELSDTQYF.

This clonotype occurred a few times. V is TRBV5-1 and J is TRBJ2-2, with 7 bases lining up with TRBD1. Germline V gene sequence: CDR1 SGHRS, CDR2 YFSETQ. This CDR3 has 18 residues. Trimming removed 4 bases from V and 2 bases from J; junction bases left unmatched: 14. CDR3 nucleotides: TGCGCCAGCAGCCCTGACAGGGTCCTAGCCTTCAACACCGGGGAGCTGTTTTTT. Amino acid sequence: CASSPDRVLAFNTGELFF.

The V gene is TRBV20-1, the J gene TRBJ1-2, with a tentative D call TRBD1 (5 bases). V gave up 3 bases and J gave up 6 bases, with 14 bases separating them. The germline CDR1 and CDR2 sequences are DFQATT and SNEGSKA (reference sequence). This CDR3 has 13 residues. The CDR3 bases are TGCAGTGCTAGCGTCAGGGTGGGGGATGGCTACACCTTC. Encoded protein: CSASVRVGDGYTF.

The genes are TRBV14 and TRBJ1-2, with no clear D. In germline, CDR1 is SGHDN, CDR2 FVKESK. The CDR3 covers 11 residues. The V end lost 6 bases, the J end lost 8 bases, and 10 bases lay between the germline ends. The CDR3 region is CASRESGGYTF. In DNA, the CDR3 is TGTGCCAGCAGGGAGAGCGGGGGCTACACCTTC. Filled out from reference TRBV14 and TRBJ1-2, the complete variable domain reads EAGVTQFPSHSVIEKGQTVTLRCDPISGHDNLYWYRRVMGKEIKFLLHFVKESKQDESGMPNNRFLAERTGGTYSTLKVQPAELEDSGVYFCASRESGGYTFGSGTRLTVV.

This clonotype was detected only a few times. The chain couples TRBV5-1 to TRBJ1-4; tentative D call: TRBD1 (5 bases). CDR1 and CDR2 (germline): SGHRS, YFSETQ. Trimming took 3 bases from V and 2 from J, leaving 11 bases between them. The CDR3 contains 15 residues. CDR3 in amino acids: CASSSPGGTNEKLFF. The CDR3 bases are TGCGCCAGCAGCTCCCCCGGGGGGACTAATGAAAAACTGTTTTTT.

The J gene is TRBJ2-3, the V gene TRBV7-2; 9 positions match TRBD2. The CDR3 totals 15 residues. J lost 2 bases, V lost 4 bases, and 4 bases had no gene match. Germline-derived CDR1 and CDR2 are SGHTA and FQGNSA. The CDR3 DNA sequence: TGTGCCAGCAGCTATAGCGGGGGATTCACAGATACGCAGTATTTT. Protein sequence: CASSYSGGFTDTQYF.

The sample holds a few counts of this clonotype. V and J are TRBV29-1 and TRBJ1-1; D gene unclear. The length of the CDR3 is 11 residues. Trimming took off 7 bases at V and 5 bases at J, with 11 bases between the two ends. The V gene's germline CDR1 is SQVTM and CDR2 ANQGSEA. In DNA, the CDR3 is TGCAGCGCTGGAATGGGGACTGAAGCTTTCTTT. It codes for CSAGMGTEAFF.

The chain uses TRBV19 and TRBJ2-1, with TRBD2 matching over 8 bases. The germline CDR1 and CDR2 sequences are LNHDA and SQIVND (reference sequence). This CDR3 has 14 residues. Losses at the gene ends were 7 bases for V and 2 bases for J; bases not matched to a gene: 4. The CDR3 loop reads CASIGGGPYNEQFF. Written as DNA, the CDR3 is TGTGCCAGTATAGGCGGGGGGCCCTACAATGAGCAGTTCTTC.

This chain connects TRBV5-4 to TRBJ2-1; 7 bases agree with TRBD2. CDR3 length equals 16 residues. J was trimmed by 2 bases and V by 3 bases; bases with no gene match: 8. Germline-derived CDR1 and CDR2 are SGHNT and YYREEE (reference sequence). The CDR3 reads CASSSGAGITYNEQFF. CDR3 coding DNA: TGTGCCAGCAGCTCCGGAGCGGGGATCACCTACAATGAGCAGTTCTTC.

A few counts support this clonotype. The CDR3 is CASSVGTTSGIQETQYF. In nucleotides, the CDR3 is TGTGCCAGCAGCGTAGGAACAACTAGCGGGATACAAGAGACCCAGTACTTC. V gene TRBV9 combines with J gene TRBJ2-5; 10 nucleotides align to TRBD2. V lost 0 bases and J lost 2; bases outside the gene matches: 7. Germline V gene data show CDR1 as SGDLS and CDR2 as YYNGEE. The CDR3 is 17 amino acids.

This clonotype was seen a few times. CDR3 amino acids: CASSHSNGFGQGENYGYTF. The CDR3 bases are TGTGCCAGCAGTCACTCAAACGGATTCGGACAGGGTGAAAACTATGGCTACACCTTC. This chain uses TRBV12-3 or TRBV12-4 with TRBJ1-2; 8 bases align to TRBD1. Trimming at V came to 5 bases and at J to 2 bases, leaving 19 bases not matched to a gene. The CDR3 sequence is 19 residues long.

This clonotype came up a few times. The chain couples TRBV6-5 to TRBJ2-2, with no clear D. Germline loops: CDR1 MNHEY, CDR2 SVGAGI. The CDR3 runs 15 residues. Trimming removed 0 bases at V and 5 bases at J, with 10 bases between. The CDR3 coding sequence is TGTGCCAGCAGTTACTCTCGTCAGAGAACCGGGGAGCTGTTTTTT. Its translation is CASSYSRQRTGELFF.

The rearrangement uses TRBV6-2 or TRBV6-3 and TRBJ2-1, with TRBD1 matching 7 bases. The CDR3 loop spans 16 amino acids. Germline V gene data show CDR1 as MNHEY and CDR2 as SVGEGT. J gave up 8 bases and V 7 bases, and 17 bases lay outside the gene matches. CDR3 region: CASTSAGTVAGDEQFF. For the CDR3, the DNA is TGTGCCAGCACCTCCGCCGGGACAGTGGCAGGCGATGAGCAGTTCTTC.

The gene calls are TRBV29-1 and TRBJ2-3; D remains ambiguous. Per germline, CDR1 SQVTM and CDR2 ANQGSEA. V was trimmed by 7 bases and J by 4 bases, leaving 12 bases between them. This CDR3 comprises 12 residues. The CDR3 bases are TGCAGCGAGCTCACAGAGTCAGATACGCAGTATTTT. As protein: CSELTESDTQYF.

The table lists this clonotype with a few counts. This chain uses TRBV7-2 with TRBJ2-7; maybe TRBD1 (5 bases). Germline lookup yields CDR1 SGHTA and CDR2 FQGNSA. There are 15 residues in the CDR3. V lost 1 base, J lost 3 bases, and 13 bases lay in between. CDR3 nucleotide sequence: TGTGCCAGCAGCTTAGAGTGGGGCAGACGCTACGAGCAGTACTTC. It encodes CASSLEWGRRYEQYF.

In DNA, the CDR3 is TGCAGTGCGCACAACCTAGCGGGGGGCAATGAGCAGTTCTTC. Translated: CSAHNLAGGNEQFF. The V call is TRBV20-1, the J call TRBJ2-1, with 11 bases lining up with TRBD2. The ends lost 6 bases at V and 6 bases at J; junction bases unmatched: 7. This CDR3 contains 14 residues. Germline V gene lookup returns CDR1 DFQATT and CDR2 SNEGSKA (reference sequence).

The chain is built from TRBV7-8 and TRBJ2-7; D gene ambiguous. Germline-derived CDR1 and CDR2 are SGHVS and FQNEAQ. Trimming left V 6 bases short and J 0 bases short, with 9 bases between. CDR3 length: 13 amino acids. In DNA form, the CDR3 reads TGTGCCAGCAGATCCACTACCTCCTACGAGCAGTACTTC. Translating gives CASRSTTSYEQYF.

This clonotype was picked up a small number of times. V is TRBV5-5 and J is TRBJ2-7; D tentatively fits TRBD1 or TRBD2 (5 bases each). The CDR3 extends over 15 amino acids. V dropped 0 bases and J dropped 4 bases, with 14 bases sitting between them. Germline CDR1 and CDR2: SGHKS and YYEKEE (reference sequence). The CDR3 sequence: CASSLVRGPTYEQYF. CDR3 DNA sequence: TGTGCCAGCAGCTTGGTTAGGGGACCGACTTACGAGCAGTACTTC.

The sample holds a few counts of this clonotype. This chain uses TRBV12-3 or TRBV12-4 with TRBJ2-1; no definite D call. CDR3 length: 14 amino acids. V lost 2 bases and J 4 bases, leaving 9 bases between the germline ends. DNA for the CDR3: TGTGCCAGCAGTTTAAGGCACGGATACAATGAGCAGTTCTTC. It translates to CASSLRHGYNEQFF.

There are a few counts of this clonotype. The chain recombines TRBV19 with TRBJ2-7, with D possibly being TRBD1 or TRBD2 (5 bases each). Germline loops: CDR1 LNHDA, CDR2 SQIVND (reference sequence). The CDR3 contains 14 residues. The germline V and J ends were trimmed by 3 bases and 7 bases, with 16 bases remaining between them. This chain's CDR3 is CASSIRDPSGEQYF. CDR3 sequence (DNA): TGTGCCAGTAGTATCAGGGACCCTTCGGGGGAGCAGTACTTC.

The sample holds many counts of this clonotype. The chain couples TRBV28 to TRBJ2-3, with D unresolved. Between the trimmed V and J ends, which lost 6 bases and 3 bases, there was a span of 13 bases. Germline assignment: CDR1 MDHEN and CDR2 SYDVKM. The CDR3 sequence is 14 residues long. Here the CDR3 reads CASSQLGGTDTQYF. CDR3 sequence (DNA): TGTGCCAGCAGCCAGCTCGGTGGGACAGATACGCAGTATTTT.

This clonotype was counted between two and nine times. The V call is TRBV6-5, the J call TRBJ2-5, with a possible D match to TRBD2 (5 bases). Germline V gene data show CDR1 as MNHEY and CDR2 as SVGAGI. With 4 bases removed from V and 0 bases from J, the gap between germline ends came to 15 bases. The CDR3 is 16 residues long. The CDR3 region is CASSLGSLRDQETQYF. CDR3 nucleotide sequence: TGTGCCAGCAGTTTGGGGTCCTTGAGGGACCAAGAGACCCAGTACTTC.

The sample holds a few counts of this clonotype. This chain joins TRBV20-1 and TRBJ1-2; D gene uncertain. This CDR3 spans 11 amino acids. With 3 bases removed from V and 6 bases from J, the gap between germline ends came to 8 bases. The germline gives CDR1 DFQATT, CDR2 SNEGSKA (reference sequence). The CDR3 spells CSAREGHGYTF. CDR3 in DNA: TGCAGTGCTAGGGAAGGCCATGGCTACACCTTC.

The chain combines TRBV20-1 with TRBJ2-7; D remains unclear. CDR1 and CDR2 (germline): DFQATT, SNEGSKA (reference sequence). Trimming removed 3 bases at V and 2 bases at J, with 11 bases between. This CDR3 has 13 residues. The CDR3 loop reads CSASGPGTYEQYF. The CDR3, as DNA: TGCAGTGCTAGTGGTCCAGGAACCTACGAGCAGTACTTC.